What follows are 31 T cell receptor beta chains derived from one specimen sequenced in a study of shared clonotypes between healthy human individuals. Sequenced by immunoSEQ multiplex PCR; TCRdb stores in-frame clones only, minus some. The table shows more than 2 million clones, with around 95% occurring only once. The sequenced sample was naive CD4+ T cells sorted from blood. Indicated subset: CD45RA+ positively selected. These receptors originate from a man between 18 and 35 years old in good health.

This clone was seen once. The same CDR3 arises from other DNA sequences in this sample as well. This chain joins TRBV29-1 and TRBJ1-5, with 7 bases identical to TRBD1. The V and J ends lost 6 bases and 4 bases, in that order; junction bases with no gene match: 3. The CDR3 spans 12 residues. Looked up from germline, CDR1 is SQVTM and CDR2 is ANQGSEA. CDR3 region: CSVGTENQPQHF. The CDR3 nucleotides are TGCAGCGTGGGGACAGAGAATCAGCCCCAGCATTTT.

The J gene is TRBJ1-2, the V gene TRBV19; 7 bases match TRBD1. The length of the CDR3 is 12 residues. Germline V lookup: CDR1 LNHDA, CDR2 SQIVND (reference sequence). V lost 9 bases to trimming and J lost 2 bases; unmatched junction nucleotides: 3. Here the CDR3 reads CASEGQNYGYTF. CDR3 nucleotides: TGTGCCAGCGAGGGACAGAACTATGGCTACACCTTC.

The gene calls are TRBV6-6 and TRBJ1-2; TRBD1 matches at 7 bases. CDR3 length: 13 residues. Germline CDR1 reads MNHNY; CDR2 reads SVGAGI (reference sequence). After removal of 6 bases from V and 5 bases from J, the junction contained 6 bases not matched to a gene. The CDR3 DNA reads TGTGCCAGCAGCTCGGGGACAGTGTATGGCTACACCTTC. Protein sequence: CASSSGTVYGYTF.

The chain links TRBV2 to TRBJ1-3; D unresolved. This CDR3 has 16 residues. Between the trimmed V and J ends, which lost 4 bases and 0 bases, there was a span of 13 bases. Germline CDR1 reads SNHLY; CDR2 reads FYNNEI. Written as DNA, the CDR3 is TGTGCCAGCAGTGGGGCCGTGGGCACCTCTGGAAACACCATATATTTT. It encodes CASSGAVGTSGNTIYF. The full variable domain, with the rest looked up from reference TRBV2 and TRBJ1-3, is EPEVTQTPSHQVTQMGQEVILRCVPISNHLYFYWYRQILGQKVEFLVSFYNNEISEKSEIFDDQFSVERPDGSNFTLKIRSTKLEDSAMYFCASSGAVGTSGNTIYFGEGSWLTVV.

In this sample, this clone turned up once. The chain links TRBV14 to TRBJ2-7; TRBD2 matches at 8 bases. Germline CDR1 SGHDN, CDR2 FVKESK. J gave up 5 bases and V 2 bases, and 11 bases lay outside the gene matches. CDR3 length equals 16 residues. Here the CDR3 reads CASSQSGSGIRDEQYF. The CDR3, as DNA: TGTGCCAGCAGCCAAAGCGGTAGCGGGATCCGGGACGAGCAGTACTTC.

The chain employs TRBV4-3 and TRBJ2-3; tentatively, D is TRBD2 (6 bases). CDR3 length: 18 residues. From germline, CDR1 is LGHNA and CDR2 YSLEER. V was pared by 6 bases and J by 6 bases, with 28 bases between. CDR3 bases: TGCGCCAGCAGTCTTCGGGAGTTTCTGGCGGAGGGGCTGGATACGCAGTATTTT. Translation: CASSLREFLAEGLDTQYF.

J is TRBJ1-5 and V is TRBV28, with 9 bases that match TRBD1. With 5 bases clipped from V and 6 bases from J, the junction kept 8 bases outside the gene matches. The CDR3 covers 15 residues. The germline gives CDR1 MDHEN, CDR2 SYDVKM. CDR3 nucleotide sequence: TGTGCCAGCAGTATAAGACAGGGGGTTAGTCAGCCCCAGCATTTT. As protein: CASSIRQGVSQPQHF.

This clone is a singleton in its sample. Other DNA variants within this sample encode the same CDR3. V is TRBV7-9 and J is TRBJ1-1, with D uncertain. The ends were cut back, 2 bases at V and 1 base at J, with 5 bases in the middle. This CDR3 has 13 residues. The germline CDR1 and CDR2 sequences are SEHNR and FQNEAQ (reference sequence). CDR3: CASSLRANTEAFF. In nucleotides, the CDR3 is TGTGCCAGCAGCTTACGTGCGAACACTGAAGCTTTCTTT.

V usage is TRBV7-2 and J usage is TRBJ2-3; 11 nucleotides line up with TRBD2. The CDR3 totals 18 residues. In germline, CDR1 is SGHTA, CDR2 FQGNSA. V was clipped by 1 base and J by 4 bases; unmatched bases: 10. Here the CDR3 reads CASSLGITSGGSADTQYF. Here the CDR3 DNA reads TGTGCCAGCAGCTTAGGTATCACTAGCGGGGGCTCAGCAGATACGCAGTATTTT.

This chain connects TRBV7-8 to TRBJ1-4, with TRBD1 as a possible D gene (6 bases). The CDR3 has 18 amino acids. Germline-derived CDR1 and CDR2 are SGHVS and FQNEAQ. Trimming stripped 5 bases from V and 2 bases from J, with 21 bases between. CDR3 amino acids: CASSEEYRVGATNEKLFF. DNA for the CDR3: TGTGCCAGCAGCGAGGAGTACAGGGTTGGGGCGACTAATGAAAAACTGTTTTTT.

The CDR3 loop is CSVEKGVSLAQYF. The CDR3 DNA follows: TGCAGCGTTGAAAAGGGCGTCTCTTTGGCCCAGTACTTC. The chain combines TRBV29-1 with TRBJ2-5; D is ambiguous. With 2 bases removed from V and 9 bases from J, the gap between germline ends came to 16 bases. From germline, CDR1 is SQVTM and CDR2 ANQGSEA. This CDR3 is 13 amino acids long.

Ten or more counts support this clone. The chain recombines TRBV5-4 with TRBJ2-5; the D is unclear. Germline V gene lookup returns CDR1 SGHNT and CDR2 YYREEE (reference sequence). Trimming removed 0 bases from V and 2 bases from J, with 11 bases in between. The CDR3 runs 15 residues. The CDR3: CASSLGLERQETQYF. CDR3 sequence (DNA): TGTGCCAGCAGCTTGGGGCTAGAGCGACAAGAGACCCAGTACTTC.

The chain carries TRBV11-2 and TRBJ2-2; D ambiguous. V was pared by 2 bases and J by 10 bases, with 8 bases between. This CDR3 contains 12 residues. Germline V gives CDR1 SGHAT, CDR2 FQNNGV. The CDR3 bases are TGTGCCAGCAGCTTAAACGGCCAGGAGCTGTTTTTT. Encoded protein: CASSLNGQELFF.

CDR3 sequence reads: CASSSGGATNYEQYF. In nucleotides, the CDR3 is TGTGCCAGCAGTTCGGGGGGCGCGACCAACTACGAGCAGTACTTC. V is TRBV28 and J is TRBJ2-7; TRBD2 is a possible D gene (7 bases). The CDR3 totals 15 residues. Trimming pared 4 bases from V and 3 bases from J, leaving 16 bases between. Germline loops: CDR1 MDHEN, CDR2 SYDVKM.

The chain uses TRBV25-1 and TRBJ1-2; D uncertain. Germline loops: CDR1 MGHDK, CDR2 SYGVNS. V lost 4 bases and J lost 5, with 14 bases in between. The CDR3 covers 14 residues. DNA for the CDR3: TGTGCCAGCAGTGGTGACCCACTTAATTATGGCTACACCTTC. Translating it yields CASSGDPLNYGYTF.

The rearrangement uses TRBV30 and TRBJ1-5, with D possibly TRBD1 on 5 matching bases. Germline V gene data show CDR1 as GTSNPN and CDR2 as SVGIG (reference sequence). The CDR3 covers 13 residues. V shed 4 bases and J shed 5 bases, with 12 bases lying between them. The CDR3 spells CAWNQGEDQPQHF. CDR3 DNA sequence: TGTGCCTGGAACCAAGGGGAGGATCAGCCCCAGCATTTT.

The chain links TRBV7-9 to TRBJ2-3; 8 bases agree with TRBD1. Germline values: CDR1 SEHNR, CDR2 FQNEAQ (reference sequence). This CDR3 region has 16 residues. V dropped 5 bases and J dropped 1; count of bases not matched to a gene: 8. CDR3 DNA sequence: TGTGCCAGCAGCCGGACAGGGCTGGGGGGCACAGATACGCAGTATTTT. Protein product: CASSRTGLGGTDTQYF. Complete variable domain (other parts from reference TRBV7-9 and TRBJ2-3): DTGVSQNPRHKITKRGQNVTFRCDPISEHNRLYWYRQTLGQGPEFLTYFQNEAQLEKSRLLSDRFSAERPKGSFSTLEIQRTEQGDSAMYLCASSRTGLGGTDTQYFGPGTRLTVL.

This sequence joins TRBV10-3 and TRBJ2-7, with 11 bases fitting TRBD2. With 0 bases clipped from V and 3 bases from J, the junction kept 7 bases outside the gene matches. Germline CDR1 is ENHRY and CDR2 is SYGVKD. The CDR3 runs 17 residues. The CDR3 here is CAISESPRLAGGYEQYF. CDR3 coding DNA: TGTGCCATCAGTGAGTCCCCTCGGCTAGCGGGGGGCTACGAGCAGTACTTC.

The J gene is TRBJ1-2, the V gene TRBV6-6, with D possibly matching TRBD1 (5 bases). There are 11 residues in the CDR3. Trimming took 7 bases from V and 7 from J, leaving 10 bases between them. Germline loops: CDR1 MNHNY, CDR2 SVGAGI (reference sequence). For the CDR3, the DNA is TGTGCCAGCACCGGACAATCTGGCTACACCTTC. This encodes CASTGQSGYTF.

This rearrangement joins TRBV19 to TRBJ2-1, with D unclear. CDR1 is LNHDA and CDR2 is SQIVND in the germline V gene (reference sequence). The CDR3 extends over 13 amino acids. V lost 6 bases to trimming and J lost 4 bases, with 10 bases between them. As DNA, the CDR3 is TGTGCCAGTAGCAAGCTAGATTACAATGAGCAGTTCTTC. It translates to CASSKLDYNEQFF.

The chain recombines TRBV19 with TRBJ2-3, with 9 bases matching TRBD2. V lost 5 bases, J lost 2 bases, and 8 bases stayed unmatched. This CDR3 has 16 amino acids. Germline V gene sequence: CDR1 LNHDA, CDR2 SQIVND (reference sequence). The CDR3 loop is CASSPSASGVTDTQYF. The DNA of the CDR3 is TGTGCCAGTAGTCCCTCGGCTAGCGGGGTCACAGATACGCAGTATTTT.

V gene TRBV19 combines with J gene TRBJ1-5; maybe TRBD1 (5 bases). CDR1 and CDR2 (germline): LNHDA, SQIVND (reference sequence). This CDR3 contains 16 residues. Trimming took off 1 base at V and 9 bases at J, with 19 bases between the two ends. Here the CDR3 reads CASSIGAGRLALPQHF. CDR3 DNA sequence: TGTGCCAGTAGTATAGGGGCAGGGAGACTAGCACTGCCCCAGCATTTT.

The chain joins TRBV7-9 to TRBJ1-5; D is uncertain. This CDR3 is built from 12 residues. In germline, CDR1 is SEHNR, CDR2 FQNEAQ (reference sequence). The germline V and J ends were trimmed by 8 bases and 4 bases, with 9 bases remaining between them. The CDR3: CASREGNQPQHF. The DNA for the CDR3 is TGTGCCAGCCGCGAGGGAAATCAGCCCCAGCATTTT. Combining the CDR3 with reference TRBV7-9 and TRBJ1-5 gives the whole variable domain DTGVSQNPRHKITKRGQNVTFRCDPISEHNRLYWYRQTLGQGPEFLTYFQNEAQLEKSRLLSDRFSAERPKGSFSTLEIQRTEQGDSAMYLCASREGNQPQHFGDGTRLSIL.

The V and J genes are TRBV29-1 and TRBJ1-1; D not certain. CDR1 is SQVTM and CDR2 is ANQGSEA in the germline V gene. Trimming took off 5 bases at V and 7 bases at J, with 17 bases between the two ends. This CDR3 is 13 amino acids long. The CDR3 loop reads CSVTRLGWGEAFF. As DNA, the CDR3 is TGCAGCGTTACTCGTTTGGGGTGGGGTGAAGCTTTCTTT.

The CDR3 reads CASSYGKGGEQYF. The DNA for the CDR3 is TGTGCCAGCAGTTACGGGAAGGGAGGCGAGCAGTACTTC. The chain joins TRBV6-5 to TRBJ2-7, with TRBD2 as a possible D gene (6 bases). This CDR3 contains 13 residues. Per germline, CDR1 MNHEY and CDR2 SVGAGI. The germline V and J ends were trimmed by 2 bases and 6 bases, with 11 bases remaining between them.

Only a few counts were recorded for this clone. This specimen includes other DNA sequences encoding the same CDR3. The V gene is TRBV7-2, the J gene TRBJ1-5; D gene ambiguous. V shed 2 bases and J shed 1 base, with 0 bases lying between them. In germline, CDR1 is SGHTA, CDR2 FQGNSA. This CDR3 is 12 amino acids long. The CDR3 region is CASSLSNQPQHF. CDR3 DNA: TGTGCCAGCAGCTTAAGCAATCAGCCCCAGCATTTT.

The chain couples TRBV7-2 to TRBJ2-7; the D gene is possibly TRBD2 (5 bases). The germline gives CDR1 SGHTA, CDR2 FQGNSA. This CDR3 spans 15 amino acids. V shed 0 bases and J shed 3 bases, with 12 bases lying between them. CDR3 coding DNA: TGTGCCAGCAGCTTAGCGGGGAGAGTTGGCTACGAGCAGTACTTC. Translating gives CASSLAGRVGYEQYF.

For this clone: The sample contains more than one DNA sequence encoding this CDR3. This chain joins TRBV7-9 and TRBJ2-3; no reliable D call. Germline values: CDR1 SEHNR, CDR2 FQNEAQ (reference sequence). The V end was cut by 0 bases, the J end by 0 bases, with 7 bases between. CDR3 length equals 15 residues. The CDR3 sequence is CASSLAGPSTDTQYF. CDR3 nucleotide sequence: TGTGCCAGCAGCTTAGCTGGGCCTAGCACAGATACGCAGTATTTT.

The chain links TRBV13 to TRBJ2-7, with 7 nucleotides matching TRBD2. CDR1 and CDR2 (germline): PRHDT, FYEKMQ (reference sequence). The ends lost 6 bases at V and 0 bases at J; junction bases unmatched: 8. This CDR3 spans 15 amino acids. The CDR3: CASSRLGLVSYEQYF. DNA for the CDR3: TGTGCCAGCAGTCGACTAGGACTAGTCTCCTACGAGCAGTACTTC.

The chain employs TRBV11-2 and TRBJ2-3; the D gene is possibly TRBD1 (6 bases). Trimming removed 3 bases at V and 4 bases at J, with 14 bases between. This CDR3 contains 15 residues. Germline V gene data show CDR1 as SGHAT and CDR2 as FQNNGV. The CDR3 loop reads CASSFAGVAADTQYF. CDR3 DNA: TGTGCCAGCAGCTTTGCAGGGGTTGCGGCAGATACGCAGTATTTT.

Turning to this clone: The identical CDR3 is also encoded by other nucleotide sequences in the sample. This sequence joins TRBV29-1 and TRBJ2-3, with D unclear. CDR3 length: 12 residues. Deletions cut 0 bases from V and 6 bases from J, with 7 bases between. Per the germline V gene, CDR1 is SQVTM and CDR2 is ANQGSEA. CDR3 loop: CSVEEGADTQYF. CDR3 DNA sequence: TGCAGCGTTGAAGAGGGTGCTGATACGCAGTATTTT.